One and the same sample provided the 14 T cell receptor beta chains below, sequenced in a study of T cell repertoires in cytomegalovirus infection (dated by TCRdb to between 2018 and 2021). The treatment or condition tag for this specimen amounts to: in vitro stimulation with specific CMV peptide epitopes to enrich CMV-specific T cells. TCRdb names Illumina HiSeq 1500 as the instrument used. TCRdb reanalyzed the raw reads on its own, using fastp at Q25 for trimming and MiXCR for clone calling, and kept in-frame beta chains. CDR3 protein sequences are deduplicated, and each keeps its most common genes and DNA. The sample yields about 770,000 distinct CDR3 sequences; about 28% were counted once. Under 15% of the sample rests with the top ten. No antigens are known for them. Sequenced here: cultured CD8+ T cells from PBMCs, sampled from culture after CMV antigen stimulation. All receptors derive from a human donor in good health (CMV status not recorded). Some clones in this sample may be carry-over from other donors' samples.

Many counts were recorded for this clonotype. The chain has TRBV7-2 and TRBJ2-1; 7 positions agree with TRBD2. CDR3 length: 14 residues. V was clipped by 0 bases and J by 6 bases; unmatched bases: 2. Germline V CDR1 and CDR2: SGHTA, FQGNSA. DNA of the CDR3: TGTGCCAGCAGCTTAGCGGGGGGGGGCAATGAGCAGTTCTTC. It encodes CASSLAGGGNEQFF.

The chain links TRBV13 to TRBJ2-7; D gene unclear. Per the germline V gene, CDR1 is PRHDT and CDR2 is FYEKMQ (reference sequence). This CDR3 is built from 13 residues. Trimming stripped 0 bases from V and 5 bases from J, with 8 bases between. The CDR3 protein is CASSLGRNDEQYF. The CDR3 region has the DNA TGTGCCAGCAGCTTAGGACGGAACGACGAGCAGTACTTC. Drawing the rest from reference TRBV13 and TRBJ2-7, the complete variable domain is AAGVIQSPRHLIKEKRETATLKCYPIPRHDTVYWYQQGPGQDPQFLISFYEKMQSDKGSIPDRFSAQQFSDYHSELNMSSLELGDSALYFCASSLGRNDEQYFGPGTRLTVT.

There are a few counts of this clonotype. The chain uses TRBV11-2 and TRBJ2-7; tentatively, D is TRBD1 (5 bases). CDR1 is SGHAT, CDR2 FQNNGV, per germline. The V gene lost 1 base and the J gene lost 7 bases, with 14 bases spanning the gap. CDR3 length: 14 amino acids. The CDR3 loop reads CASSLGGRAREQYV. The CDR3 bases are TGTGCCAGCAGCTTAGGGGGCAGGGCACGGGAGCAGTACGTC.

This clonotype came up a few times. The rearrangement links TRBV15 to TRBJ2-2; D uncertain. The CDR3 loop spans 12 amino acids. The germline V gene has CDR1 LNHNV and CDR2 YYDKDF (reference sequence). V shed 7 bases and J shed 4 bases, with 7 bases lying between them. The CDR3 bases are TGTGCCACCAAAGCAGTCACCGGGGAGCTGTTTTTT. Translation gives CATKAVTGELFF.

This clonotype has at least ten counts. The rearrangement uses TRBV6-5 and TRBJ2-3; no definite D call. The CDR3 loop spans 12 amino acids. V was shortened by 0 bases and J by 6 bases, with 4 bases between the two germline ends. Germline V CDR1 and CDR2: MNHEY, SVGAGI. The CDR3 DNA reads as TGTGCCAGCAGTTACTCCCCGGATACGCAGTATTTT. This encodes CASSYSPDTQYF.

This clonotype was seen a few times. The CDR3 spells CASSWATGKPQHF. CDR3 DNA sequence: TGTGCCAGCAGTTGGGCTACAGGGAAACCCCAGCATTTT. V is TRBV27 and J is TRBJ1-5; tentatively, D is TRBD1 (6 bases). Germline V gene data show CDR1 as MNHEY and CDR2 as SMNVEV (reference sequence). The germline V and J ends were trimmed by 4 bases and 10 bases, with 14 bases remaining between them. CDR3 size: 13 residues.

This clonotype was counted only a few times. The chain joins TRBV4-3 to TRBJ2-1, with 7 nucleotides matching TRBD2. Losses at the gene ends were 0 bases for V and 4 bases for J; bases not matched to a gene: 6. The CDR3 runs to 16 residues. CDR1 and CDR2 (germline): LGHNA, YSLEER. Here the CDR3 reads CASSQDRLATYNEQFF. The DNA of the CDR3 is TGCGCCAGCAGCCAAGATCGACTAGCCACATACAATGAGCAGTTCTTC.

The chain combines TRBV27 with TRBJ2-7, with 7 nucleotides matching TRBD1. Trimming at V came to 7 bases and at J to 9 bases, leaving 18 bases not matched to a gene. Germline V gene sequence: CDR1 MNHEY, CDR2 SMNVEV (reference sequence). The CDR3 runs 15 residues. This chain's CDR3 is CASTRGGAPLGWQYF. In DNA form, the CDR3 reads TGTGCCAGCACCCGAGGGGGCGCACCCCTTGGATGGCAGTACTTC.

This chain links TRBV12-5 with TRBJ1-5; the D is unclear. The ends were cut back, 2 bases at V and 7 bases at J, with 9 bases in the middle. Germline lookup yields CDR1 LGHNT and CDR2 FRNRAP. CDR3 length: 13 residues. The CDR3 region is CASGLSDRQPQHF. The CDR3 DNA follows: TGTGCTAGTGGTTTGTCCGACCGACAGCCCCAGCATTTT.

V usage is TRBV2 and J usage is TRBJ1-5; D is unclear. CDR1 and CDR2 (germline): SNHLY, FYNNEI. This CDR3 region has 12 residues. The ends were cut back, 4 bases at V and 6 bases at J, with 7 bases in the middle. The CDR3 bases are TGTGCCAGCAGTGGCCTATTTCAGCCCCAGCATTTT. This encodes CASSGLFQPQHF.

This clonotype has more than one count but fewer than ten. The chain links TRBV2 to TRBJ2-1; D ambiguous. CDR1 and CDR2 (germline): SNHLY, FYNNEI. The CDR3 is made up of 15 amino acids. V lost 4 bases to trimming and J lost 3 bases, with 13 bases between them. CDR3 protein: CASSAGSLLYNEQFF. CDR3 in DNA: TGTGCCAGCAGTGCGGGCAGTCTCCTCTACAATGAGCAGTTCTTC.

In its sample, this clonotype was seen a few times. The chain has TRBV27 and TRBJ1-2, with D unresolved. The germline CDR1 and CDR2 sequences are MNHEY and SMNVEV (reference sequence). The CDR3 covers 13 residues. Trimming took 5 bases from V and 4 from J, leaving 11 bases between them. CDR3 sequence: CASSNTVGYGYTF. As DNA, the CDR3 is TGTGCCAGCAGTAACACCGTCGGCTATGGCTACACCTTC.

The chain employs TRBV27 and TRBJ2-1, with 8 bases fitting TRBD2. The V and J ends lost 6 bases and 8 bases, in that order; junction bases with no gene match: 9. This CDR3 is 14 amino acids long. Germline V gene sequence: CDR1 MNHEY, CDR2 SMNVEV (reference sequence). The CDR3 region is CASRPGGPFHEQFF. In DNA, the CDR3 is TGTGCCAGCAGGCCGGGGGGGCCTTTCCATGAGCAGTTCTTC.

This clonotype was seen a handful of times. This rearrangement joins TRBV6-6 to TRBJ1-5; D remains ambiguous. The germline CDR1 and CDR2 sequences are MNHNY and SVGAGI (reference sequence). This CDR3 has 15 residues. Trimming removed 6 bases at V and 3 bases at J, with 15 bases between. In DNA, the CDR3 is TGTGCCAGCAGCCCCCTAACGGGAGCCAATCAGCCCCAGCATTTT. This sequence encodes CASSPLTGANQPQHF.